Each of the 10 T cell receptor beta chains below was sequenced from the same sample in a study of molecular identifiers for immune sequencing clone quantification. TCRdb passed the PCR reads through MiXCR, listing each CDR3 protein once. The top ten hold 1.5% of the sample, which has about 10,000 distinct CDR3 sequences, about a fifth seen once. The material sequenced was naive CD8+ T cells from blood, with Jurkat cell RNA spiked in. The subset here: FACS-sorted CD8+CD4-CCR7+CD45RA+ naive T cells. These receptors were collected from a human donor in good health. Some libraries in this study had Jurkat cell RNA spiked in.

This clonotype showed up just a few times. With a much larger clone just one base away, this may be a read error. V usage is TRBV13 and J usage is TRBJ2-2, with a tentative D call TRBD2 (7 bases). The CDR3 runs to 19 residues. CDR1 is PRHDT and CDR2 is FYEKMQ in the germline V gene (reference sequence). The CDR3 is CASSFLSGTPSLNTGEQFF. Written as DNA, the CDR3 is TGTGCCAGCAGCTTCCTAAGCGGGACACCTAGCCTGAACACCGGGGAGCAGTTTTTT.

The chain employs TRBV19 and TRBJ2-2; the D gene is possibly TRBD1 (6 bases). Trimming removed 3 bases at V and 4 bases at J, with 9 bases between. Germline V gene sequence: CDR1 LNHDA, CDR2 SQIVND (reference sequence). This CDR3 comprises 14 residues. The CDR3 DNA follows: TGTGCCAGTAGTATTGGGACATCCACCGGGGAGCTGTTTTTT. Protein sequence: CASSIGTSTGELFF. Complete variable domain (other parts from reference TRBV19 and TRBJ2-2): DGGITQSPKYLFRKEGQNVTLSCEQNLNHDAMYWYRQDPGQGLRLIYYSQIVNDFQKGDIAEGYSVSREKKESFPLTVTSAQKNPTAFYLCASSIGTSTGELFFGEGSRLTVL.

Within the sample, this clonotype is medium-sized (0.01 to 0.1%). The rearrangement joins TRBV5-4 to TRBJ2-5; D is unresolved. CDR3 size: 11 residues. The ends were cut back, 2 bases at V and 5 bases at J, with 4 bases in the middle. Germline V lookup: CDR1 SGHNT, CDR2 YYREEE (reference sequence). DNA of the CDR3: TGTGCCAGCAGCTTCGGCGAGACCCAGTACTTC. Residues: CASSFGETQYF.

Notes on this clonotype: A much larger clone lies a single base off, so this may be a read error. The chain has TRBV28 and TRBJ1-2, with D perhaps matching TRBD1 (5 bases). Looked up from germline, CDR1 is MDHEN and CDR2 is SYDVKM. The length of the CDR3 is 16 residues. CDR3 sequence reads: CASSQREETDNCGYTF. The CDR3 DNA follows: TGTGCCAGCAGTCAGCGTGAAGAGACAGACAACTGTGGCTACACCTTC.

This clonotype is judged medium-sized (0.01 to 0.1%). The gene calls are TRBV12-3 or TRBV12-4 and TRBJ1-4; 8 bases are shared with TRBD1. The CDR3 sequence is 16 residues long. Unmatched junction bases numbered 9, after V lost 3 bases and J lost 6 bases. DNA of the CDR3: TGTGCCAGCAGTTTTATAGGTGGACAGGGAGATGAAAAACTGTTTTTT. Translation: CASSFIGGQGDEKLFF.

The V gene is TRBV5-3, the J gene TRBJ2-7, with 11 bases aligning to TRBD2. TRBV5-3 is an ORF, and what it does is uncertain. The CDR3 is 16 residues long. J lost 4 bases, V lost 8 bases, and 14 bases had no gene match. Here the CDR3 DNA reads TGTGCCAGCCGCCTACTAATAGCGGGAGGGCCATACGAGCAGTACTTC. Residues: CASRLLIAGGPYEQYF.

Within the sample, this clonotype is medium-sized. The chain recombines TRBV27 with TRBJ2-3; no clear D gene. Trimming shortened V by 4 bases and J by 1 base, and 3 bases separated the two germline ends. This CDR3 comprises 12 residues. Germline V lookup: CDR1 MNHEY, CDR2 SMNVEV (reference sequence). The DNA of the CDR3 is TGTGCCAGCAGTTCCCGCACAGATACGCAGTATTTT. The encoded protein is CASSSRTDTQYF.

This clonotype was recorded many times. The V and J genes are TRBV4-3 and TRBJ2-1; no definite D call. The CDR3 is made up of 12 amino acids. CDR1 is LGHNA and CDR2 is YSLEER in the germline V gene. Trimming left V 0 bases short and J 10 bases short, with 7 bases between. The CDR3 region is CASSQDGKEQFF. CDR3 nucleotide sequence: TGCGCCAGCAGCCAAGATGGAAAAGAGCAGTTCTTC.

By frequency in the sample, this clonotype is medium-sized. CDR3 nucleotide sequence: TGTGCCAGCAGTGCTACCGCGGGCGGATACTCCTACGAGCAGTACTTC. The encoded protein is CASSATAGGYSYEQYF. The rearrangement joins TRBV28 to TRBJ2-7, with D possibly matching TRBD2 (5 bases). Germline V lookup: CDR1 MDHEN, CDR2 SYDVKM. V lost 5 bases to trimming and J lost 0 bases, with 17 bases between them. CDR3 length: 16 amino acids. The full variable domain, completed using reference TRBV28 and TRBJ2-7, is DVKVTQSSRYLVKRTGEKVFLECVQDMDHENMFWYRQDPGLGLRLIYFSYDVKMKEKGDIPEGYSVSREKKERFSLILESASTNQTSMYLCASSATAGGYSYEQYFGPGTRLTVT.

This clonotype was found many times. The rearrangement links TRBV5-6 to TRBJ2-7, with D perhaps TRBD2 (5 bases). The CDR3 is 17 amino acids. Trimming removed 4 bases from V and 2 bases from J, with 22 bases in between. Per the germline V gene, CDR1 is SGHDT and CDR2 is YYEEEE. This CDR3 is CASSQEPGSVFPYEQYF. CDR3 sequence (DNA): TGTGCCAGCAGCCAGGAACCGGGGAGTGTATTTCCCTACGAGCAGTACTTC.